The source of this T cell receptor beta chain is a study of blood T cell repertoires in COVID-19. The study assigned cohorts using participant-reported clinical history. The recovered donors of Cohort 3 showed two negative PCRs, clearance, or symptom resolution. Under the authors' procedure: Nucleated cell counts were estimated from reference gene primer amplification. TCRdb keeps only in-frame clones here, not all; method: immunoSEQ multiplex PCR. V, J and clone size reflect that table, while D and trimming were determined from the DNA. Counted here are 280,000 or so clones, 70% to 90% occurring once; the ten biggest clones make up more than 2%. This clone was detected only a few times. This CDR3 spans 15 amino acids. The germline V gene has CDR1 SGHAT and CDR2 FQNNGV. Trimming removed 3 bases from V and 7 bases from J; junction bases left unmatched: 5.

The receptor was derived from a man aged 25 to 40 who had recovered from COVID-19. The chain carries TRBV11-2 and TRBJ1-6; 8 bases fit TRBD1. The sample taken for sequencing was PBMCs or T cells enriched from blood (not recorded which). In nucleotides, the CDR3 is TGTGCCAGCAGCTTCCTGGGGACAGGCAATTCACCCCTCCACTTT. It yields the protein CASSFLGTGNSPLHF. The whole variable domain, remainder taken from reference TRBV11-2 and TRBJ1-6, is EAGVAQSPRYKIIEKRQSVAFWCNPISGHATLYWYQQILGQGPKLLIQFQNNGVVDDSQLPKDRFSAERLKGVDSTLKIQPAKLEDSAVYLCASSFLGTGNSPLHFGNGTRLTVT.